Listed below are T cell receptor beta chains from one sample, sequenced in a study of identical twins. TCRdb re-derived calls from the 5' RACE reads in MiXCR, one entry per CDR3 protein. The table records fewer than 550,000 distinct CDR3 sequences, more than 13% of them present only once. The same sample was also used in a study of yellow fever vaccine responses in identical twins.

The sample was CD4+ T cells sorted from blood. The source of these receptors is a woman between 18 and 29 years old in good health. CDR3s include the opening cysteine and the closing phenylalanine or tryptophan. Each record gives: V gene, J gene, clone size, D gene, CDR3 protein, CDR3 DNA. A D gene is named only where the DNA matches it firmly. Size is stated for part of the rows, as once, few or many counts, or as a class when the clone is expanded.

V: TRBV10-3; J: TRBJ2-2; size: many; D: .; CDR3: CAISDPGTKPTGELFF; DNA: TGTGCCATCAGTGACCCGGGGACAAAACCAACCGGGGAGCTGTTTTTT
V: TRBV25-1; J: TRBJ1-5; size: .; D: .; CDR3: CASSEPGVGNQPQHF; DNA: TGTGCCAGCAGTGAGCCAGGGGTCGGCAATCAGCCCCAGCATTTT
V: TRBV30; J: TRBJ2-5; size: .; D: .; CDR3: CAWSVRARGETQYF; DNA: TGTGCCTGGAGTGTACGGGCGCGTGGCGAGACCCAGTACTTC
V: TRBV28; J: TRBJ2-7; size: .; D: TRBD1; CDR3: CASSRQGTLSYEQYF; DNA: TGTGCCAGCAGCCGACAGGGGACCCTTTCCTACGAGCAGTACTTC
V: TRBV5-1; J: TRBJ2-7; size: .; D: TRBD1; CDR3: CASSFTGDRVYEQYF; DNA: TGCGCCAGCAGCTTTACAGGGGATCGGGTATACGAGCAGTACTTC
V: TRBV30; J: TRBJ1-1; size: .; D: .; CDR3: CAWIPAGLNTEAFF; DNA: TGTGCCTGGATCCCTGCGGGACTGAACACTGAAGCTTTCTTT
V: TRBV20-1; J: TRBJ2-7; size: .; D: TRBD2; CDR3: CSARDPGLAGVFYEQYF; DNA: TGCAGTGCTAGAGATCCGGGACTAGCGGGAGTTTTCTACGAGCAGTACTTC
V: TRBV9; J: TRBJ1-1; size: many; D: TRBD1; CDR3: CASSVVPGGNTEAFF; DNA: TGTGCCAGCAGCGTAGTCCCAGGGGGGAACACTGAAGCTTTCTTT
V: TRBV3-1; J: TRBJ1-1; size: .; D: .; CDR3: CASSRTGTPNTEAFF; DNA: TGTGCCAGCAGCCGAACCGGGACCCCGAACACTGAAGCTTTCTTT
V: TRBV7-2; J: TRBJ2-1; size: .; D: .; CDR3: CASSLGQGIKFF; DNA: TGTGCCAGCAGCTTAGGTCAGGGGATCAAGTTCTTC
V: TRBV6-1; J: TRBJ2-1; size: few; D: TRBD2; CDR3: CASSRLLAGGWGEQFF; DNA: TGTGCCAGCAGCCGGCTCCTAGCGGGAGGGTGGGGTGAGCAGTTCTTC
V: TRBV5-1; J: TRBJ2-7; size: .; D: TRBD1; CDR3: CASSSGQDLSYEQYF; DNA: TGCGCCAGCAGCTCCGGACAGGATCTCTCCTACGAGCAGTACTTC
V: TRBV9; J: TRBJ2-1; size: few; D: .; CDR3: CASSVVGDYNEQFF; DNA: TGTGCCAGCAGCGTAGTCGGGGACTACAATGAGCAGTTCTTC
V: TRBV5-6; J: TRBJ2-3; size: .; D: TRBD1; CDR3: CASSWDRGNLGDTQYF; DNA: TGTGCCAGCAGCTGGGACAGGGGGAATCTTGGGGATACGCAGTATTTT
V: TRBV6-1; J: TRBJ1-3; size: few; D: TRBD1; CDR3: CASIPGQLNTIYF; DNA: TGTGCCAGCATCCCGGGACAGCTGAACACCATATATTTT
V: TRBV20-1; J: TRBJ2-3; size: few; D: .; CDR3: CSGPRGDTQYF; DNA: TGCAGTGGTCCCCGCGGGGATACGCAGTATTTT
V: TRBV24-1; J: TRBJ2-1; size: many; D: .; CDR3: CATSESGTQRGFF; DNA: TGTGCCACCAGTGAGTCAGGGACCCAAAGGGGATTCTTC
V: TRBV29-1; J: TRBJ2-7; size: many; D: TRBD2; CDR3: CSVVSQAGGSYEQYF; DNA: TGCAGCGTTGTATCCCAAGCGGGGGGATCCTACGAGCAGTACTTC
V: TRBV5-1; J: TRBJ2-2; size: many; D: TRBD2; CDR3: CASSHSGRNTGELFF; DNA: TGCGCCAGCAGCCATAGCGGGAGAAACACCGGGGAGCTGTTTTTT
V: TRBV10-3; J: TRBJ2-1; size: .; D: TRBD2; CDR3: CAINPTSGIHNEQFF; DNA: TGTGCCATCAATCCGACTAGCGGGATTCACAATGAGCAGTTCTTC
V: TRBV6-1; J: TRBJ2-2; size: .; D: TRBD1; CDR3: CASSTGGANTGELFF; DNA: TGTGCCAGCAGTACAGGGGGCGCGAACACCGGGGAGCTGTTTTTT
V: TRBV3-1; J: TRBJ2-7; size: .; D: .; CDR3: CASSPTGVREQYF; DNA: TGTGCCAGCAGCCCGACGGGGGTACGCGAGCAGTACTTC
V: TRBV12-3/TRBV12-4; J: TRBJ1-4; size: few; D: TRBD1; CDR3: CASNSRQGAGEKLFF; DNA: TGTGCCAGCAACTCACGACAGGGGGCAGGTGAAAAACTGTTTTTT
V: TRBV2; J: TRBJ2-7; size: few; D: .; CDR3: CASNQGLQYEQYF; DNA: TGTGCCAGCAATCAGGGGCTACAATACGAGCAGTACTTC
V: TRBV7-6; J: TRBJ1-4; size: .; D: TRBD1; CDR3: CASRPGTDNEKLFF; DNA: TGTGCCAGCAGACCCGGGACAGATAATGAAAAACTGTTTTTT
V: TRBV20-1; J: TRBJ2-1; size: .; D: .; CDR3: CSARVRTPEAYNEQFF; DNA: TGCAGTGCTAGAGTTAGGACCCCGGAAGCGTACAATGAGCAGTTCTTC
V: TRBV6-1; J: TRBJ2-6; size: few; D: TRBD2; CDR3: CASSEVRWGLAGSGANVLTF; DNA: TGTGCCAGCAGTGAAGTAAGGTGGGGACTAGCGGGATCTGGGGCCAACGTCCTGACTTTC
V: TRBV25-1; J: TRBJ2-7; size: .; D: .; CDR3: CASNHRESEQYF; DNA: TGTGCCAGCAACCACCGGGAGTCCGAGCAGTACTTC
V: TRBV7-6; J: TRBJ2-1; size: .; D: TRBD1; CDR3: CASSLGSGTGIYNEQFF; DNA: TGTGCCAGCAGCTTGGGATCCGGGACAGGCATTTACAATGAGCAGTTCTTC
V: TRBV7-8; J: TRBJ2-6; size: few; D: .; CDR3: CASRIRGTGANVLTF; DNA: TGTGCCAGCAGGATCCGGGGGACTGGGGCCAACGTCCTGACTTTC
V: TRBV3-1; J: TRBJ2-1; size: .; D: TRBD2; CDR3: CASSQESGTSGRRSYNEQFF; DNA: TGTGCCAGCAGCCAAGAGTCTGGGACTAGCGGGAGGAGGTCCTACAATGAGCAGTTCTTC
V: TRBV15; J: TRBJ2-1; size: few; D: .; CDR3: CATSAGTANEQFF; DNA: TGTGCCACCAGCGCGGGGACTGCAAATGAGCAGTTCTTC
V: TRBV24-1; J: TRBJ2-5; size: few; D: TRBD1; CDR3: CATGTDLETQYF; DNA: TGTGCCACTGGGACAGACCTAGAGACCCAGTACTTC
V: TRBV7-8; J: TRBJ2-1; size: .; D: TRBD2; CDR3: CASSFLKTSGSFDEQFF; DNA: TGTGCCAGCAGCTTTCTTAAGACTAGCGGGAGTTTCGATGAGCAGTTCTTC
V: TRBV2; J: TRBJ2-7; size: .; D: .; CDR3: CASLQGTYEQYF; DNA: TGTGCCAGCCTCCAGGGTACCTACGAGCAGTACTTC
V: TRBV4-3; J: TRBJ2-2; size: many; D: .; CDR3: CASSPKFSGELFF; DNA: TGCGCCAGCAGCCCAAAGTTCTCCGGGGAGCTGTTTTTT
V: TRBV7-3; J: TRBJ2-1; size: .; D: TRBD1; CDR3: CASSIDRGMYNEQFF; DNA: TGTGCCAGCAGCATAGACAGGGGGATGTACAATGAGCAGTTCTTC
V: TRBV5-1; J: TRBJ2-7; size: .; D: .; CDR3: CASSLATGNYYEQYF; DNA: TGCGCCAGCAGCTTGGCCACAGGGAACTATTACGAGCAGTACTTC
V: TRBV9; J: TRBJ2-3; size: many; D: .; CDR3: CASSVLQMGADTQYF; DNA: TGTGCCAGCAGCGTCTTACAGATGGGGGCAGATACGCAGTATTTT
V: TRBV7-2; J: TRBJ2-3; size: .; D: .; CDR3: CASSLFVATTDTQYF; DNA: TGTGCCAGCAGCTTGTTTGTGGCTACCACAGATACGCAGTATTTT
V: TRBV7-2; J: TRBJ2-1; size: few; D: .; CDR3: CASSLRLSSNEQFF; DNA: TGTGCCAGCAGCTTAAGGCTTAGCTCGAATGAGCAGTTCTTC
V: TRBV28; J: TRBJ2-1; size: .; D: .; CDR3: CASRSTRDSAGGSYNEQFF; DNA: TGTGCCAGCAGAAGCACCCGGGACTCCGCAGGGGGCTCCTACAATGAGCAGTTCTTC
V: TRBV19; J: TRBJ1-5; size: few; D: .; CDR3: CASSGRDNQPQHF; DNA: TGTGCCAGTAGTGGACGGGATAATCAGCCCCAGCATTTT
V: TRBV20-1; J: TRBJ2-7; size: few; D: TRBD2; CDR3: CSAHRGLAGGYEQYF; DNA: TGCAGTGCTCACAGGGGCCTAGCGGGAGGGTACGAGCAGTACTTC
V: TRBV4-1; J: TRBJ2-2; size: .; D: TRBD2; CDR3: CASSDPTSGNTGELFF; DNA: TGCGCCAGCAGCGACCCGACTAGCGGGAACACCGGGGAGCTGTTTTTT
V: TRBV12-3/TRBV12-4; J: TRBJ2-2; size: few; D: .; CDR3: CASSFMASGELFF; DNA: TGTGCCAGCAGTTTTATGGCGTCCGGGGAGCTGTTTTTT
V: TRBV7-9; J: TRBJ1-1; size: few; D: .; CDR3: CASSLYGAFF; DNA: TGTGCCAGCAGCTTGTACGGAGCTTTCTTT
V: TRBV5-1; J: TRBJ1-1; size: many; D: .; CDR3: CASSRNLGLSTEAFF; DNA: TGCGCCAGCAGCCGCAATTTAGGCCTGAGCACTGAAGCTTTCTTT
V: TRBV7-9; J: TRBJ2-7; size: .; D: .; CDR3: CASSSSRDPDHEQYF; DNA: TGTGCCAGCAGCTCCTCCCGGGATCCGGACCACGAGCAGTACTTC
V: TRBV5-5; J: TRBJ2-5; size: many; D: TRBD1; CDR3: CASSPLTGRETQYF; DNA: TGTGCCAGCAGCCCACTGACAGGGAGAGAGACCCAGTACTTC
V: TRBV6-5; J: TRBJ2-1; size: few; D: TRBD2; CDR3: CASSFSGGPNEQFF; DNA: TGTGCCAGCAGTTTTAGCGGGGGGCCGAATGAGCAGTTCTTC
V: TRBV6-1; J: TRBJ2-1; size: few; D: .; CDR3: CASRDPGGPHYNEQFF; DNA: TGTGCCAGCAGGGATCCCGGGGGACCGCACTACAATGAGCAGTTCTTC
V: TRBV29-1; J: TRBJ1-1; size: many; D: TRBD1; CDR3: CSVDRGPNTEAFF; DNA: TGCAGCGTCGACAGGGGACCGAACACTGAAGCTTTCTTT
V: TRBV7-2; J: TRBJ1-5; size: .; D: .; CDR3: CASSLVSGNQPQHF; DNA: TGTGCCAGCAGCTTAGTGTCAGGAAATCAGCCCCAGCATTTT
V: TRBV5-8; J: TRBJ2-5; size: few; D: TRBD1; CDR3: CASSLAWRQGSETQYF; DNA: TGTGCCAGCAGCTTGGCCTGGAGACAGGGATCGGAGACCCAGTACTTC
V: TRBV5-1; J: TRBJ1-2; size: many; D: .; CDR3: CASSLRDGRHNTF; DNA: TGCGCCAGCAGCTTGAGAGACGGAAGACACAACACCTTC
V: TRBV6-1; J: TRBJ2-5; size: .; D: .; CDR3: CASSETAVKGETQYF; DNA: TGTGCCAGCAGTGAAACGGCGGTAAAGGGAGAGACCCAGTACTTC
V: TRBV20-1; J: TRBJ2-3; size: few; D: .; CDR3: CSARDALSVNRASTQYF; DNA: TGCAGTGCTAGAGATGCGCTCTCCGTGAACCGGGCGAGTACGCAGTATTTT
V: TRBV30; J: TRBJ2-5; size: .; D: .; CDR3: CAWSVGTQQETQYF; DNA: TGTGCCTGGAGTGTAGGAACACAACAAGAGACCCAGTACTTC